This TCR beta chain comes out of a study of T cell responses to AZD1222 COVID-19 vaccine. Study-level information: It was second doses at about 4 or about 12 weeks that were pooled.

Study-level points and caveats: Donor demographics were predominantly white British with a female majority; clonal diversity may be underestimated. The repertoires were collected only after the peak T cell response. There were vaccine-associated CD4 TCRs across spike, dominant at 160-218 and 743-854.

Of note for this clone: Its antigen is not identified.

Assay used: immunoSEQ multiplex PCR; TCRdb lists only in-frame clones, some missing. Counted here are 150,000 or so clones, 85% to 90% occurring once; the ten biggest clones make up about a fifth. The CDR3 extends over 14 amino acids. The V end lost 6 bases, the J end lost 3 bases, and 13 bases lay between the germline ends. Germline CDR1 and CDR2: MNHEY and SVGEGT. The sample here was peripheral blood, taken on day 0 of AZD1222 vaccination. This chain uses TRBV6-2 or TRBV6-3 with TRBJ2-3; D is undetermined. This clonotype was obtained from an adult in good health. The CDR3 is CASSQWPPTDTQYF. The CDR3 coding sequence is TGTGCCAGCAGCCAGTGGCCCCCTACAGATACGCAGTATTTT.